This entry concerns a single TCR beta chain. The target antigen is unknown. Trimming at V came to 1 base and at J to 2 bases, leaving 5 bases not matched to a gene. Germline V gene data show CDR1 as SGHDT and CDR2 as YYEEEE. The CDR3 runs to 16 residues. The data were obtained in a study of Ad26.COV2.S vaccination and SARS-CoV-2 variants. Overall study findings and caveats: Measurements of TCR breadth and depth may have given underestimates of the total T cell responses.

Treatment defined: around 19 received Ad26.COV2.S at low or high dose, single or two shots; a few received placebo; per-sample allocation not given. All samples were drawn on day 63, counting from the first vaccine or placebo injection. Profiled with immunoSEQ multiplex PCR; TCRdb holds only in-frame clones, not every one. The data hold 380,000 or so clones, with approximately 83% observed a single time. The chain links TRBV5-6 to TRBJ2-3, with 9 bases fitting TRBD2. The origin of this receptor is a person between 18 and 65 years old who received the Ad26.COV2.S COVID-19 vaccine or a placebo. The sequencing used peripheral blood, collected in a trial of Ad26.COV2.S vaccine versus placebo. The CDR3 sequence is CASSLRRGGITDTQYF. DNA for the CDR3: TGTGCCAGCAGCTTGAGGCGGGGGGGCATCACAGATACGCAGTATTTT.